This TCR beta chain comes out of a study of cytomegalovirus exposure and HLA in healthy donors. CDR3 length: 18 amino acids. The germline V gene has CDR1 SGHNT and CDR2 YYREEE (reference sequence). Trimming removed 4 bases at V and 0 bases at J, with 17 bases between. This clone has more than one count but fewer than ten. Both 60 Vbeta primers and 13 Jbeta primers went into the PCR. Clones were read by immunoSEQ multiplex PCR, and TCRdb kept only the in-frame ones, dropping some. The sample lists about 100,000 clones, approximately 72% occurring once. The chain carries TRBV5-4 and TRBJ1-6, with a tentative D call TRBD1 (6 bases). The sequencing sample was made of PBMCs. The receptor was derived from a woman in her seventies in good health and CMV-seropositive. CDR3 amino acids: CASSTRGPRSSYNSPLHF. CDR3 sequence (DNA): TGTGCCAGCAGCACCAGGGGCCCCAGGAGCTCCTATAATTCACCCCTCCACTTT. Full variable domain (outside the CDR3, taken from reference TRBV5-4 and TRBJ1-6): ETGVTQSPTHLIKTRGQQVTLRCSSQSGHNTVSWYQQALGQGPQFIFQYYREEENGRGNFPPRFSGLQFPNYSSELNVNALELDDSALYLCASSTRGPRSSYNSPLHFGNGTRLTVT.